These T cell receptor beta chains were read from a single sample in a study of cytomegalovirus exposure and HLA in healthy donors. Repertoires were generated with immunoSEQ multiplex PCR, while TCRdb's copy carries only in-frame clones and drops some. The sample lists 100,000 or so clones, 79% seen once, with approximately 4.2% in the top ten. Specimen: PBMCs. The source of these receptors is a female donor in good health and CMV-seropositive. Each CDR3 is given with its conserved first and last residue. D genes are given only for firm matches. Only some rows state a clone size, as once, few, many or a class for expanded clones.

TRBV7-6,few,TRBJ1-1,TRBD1,CASSLALPDRVARDTEAFF,TGTGCCAGCAGCTTAGCCCTACCGGACAGGGTCGCACGGGACACTGAAGCTTTCTTT
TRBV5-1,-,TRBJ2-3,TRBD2,CASSLAGDTDTQYF,TGCGCCAGCAGCTTAGCGGGAGACACAGATACGCAGTATTTT
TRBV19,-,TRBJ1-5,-,CASSTNAPNQPQHF,TGTGCCAGTAGTACGAACGCGCCGAATCAGCCCCAGCATTTT
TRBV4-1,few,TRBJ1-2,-,CASSLKSDSFYGYTF,TGCGCCAGCAGCCTTAAATCGGACAGCTTCTATGGCTACACCTTC
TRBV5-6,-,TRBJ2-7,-,CASSLTGSAYEQYF,TGTGCCAGCAGCTTGACGGGATCAGCCTACGAGCAGTACTTC
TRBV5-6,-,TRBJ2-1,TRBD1,CASSGTKQGAYGEQFF,TGTGCCAGCAGCGGTACAAAACAGGGGGCTTATGGTGAGCAGTTCTTC
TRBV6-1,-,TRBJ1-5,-,CASKPSRAANQPQHF,TGTGCCAGCAAACCCTCCAGGGCAGCAAATCAGCCCCAGCATTTT
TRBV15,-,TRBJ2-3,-,CATSSGGRLGDTQYF,TGTGCCACCAGCAGTGGAGGGAGACTGGGAGATACGCAGTATTTT
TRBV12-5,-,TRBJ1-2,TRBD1,CASGLIEDRAYGYTF,TGTGCTAGTGGTTTGATTGAAGACAGGGCGTATGGCTACACCTTC
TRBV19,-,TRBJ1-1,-,CASSHGRTGMRNTEAFF,TGTGCCAGTAGTCATGGCCGAACAGGGATGAGGAACACTGAAGCTTTCTTT
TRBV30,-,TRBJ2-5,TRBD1,CAWSKGQGFKETQYF,TGTGCCTGGAGTAAGGGACAGGGGTTTAAAGAGACCCAGTACTTC
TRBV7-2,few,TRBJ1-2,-,CASSPRGQNFNYGYTF,TGTGCCAGCAGCCCGCGTGGGCAGAACTTTAACTATGGCTACACCTTC
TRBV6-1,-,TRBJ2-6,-,CASSEGSGANGLTF,TGTGCCAGCAGTGAAGGGTCTGGGGCCAACGGCCTGACTTTC
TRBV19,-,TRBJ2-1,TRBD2,CASSIVGLALNEQFF,TGTGCCAGTAGTATAGTGGGACTAGCGTTAAATGAGCAGTTCTTC
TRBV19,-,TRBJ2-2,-,CASSPWDVGRTGELFF,TGTGCCAGTAGTCCCTGGGATGTGGGGCGCACCGGGGAGCTGTTTTTT
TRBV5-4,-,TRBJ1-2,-,CASSFRGEGYTF,TGTGCCAGCAGCTTCAGGGGTGAAGGCTACACCTTC
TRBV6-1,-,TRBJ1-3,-,CASRTTGKGNTIYF,TGTGCCAGCAGAACGACAGGAAAAGGAAACACCATATATTTT
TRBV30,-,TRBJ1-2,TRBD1,CAWRLTGLIGYTF,TGTGCCTGGAGGCTGACAGGGTTAATAGGCTACACCTTC
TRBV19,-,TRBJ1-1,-,CASRPGKTEAFF,TGTGCCAGTAGACCAGGGAAAACTGAAGCTTTCTTT
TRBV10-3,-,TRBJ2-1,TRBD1,CAISDPRQGYNEQFF,TGTGCCATCAGTGATCCTAGACAGGGCTACAATGAGCAGTTCTTC
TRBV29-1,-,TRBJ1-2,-,CSVARVWGYTF,TGCAGCGTTGCTCGGGTCTGGGGCTACACCTTC
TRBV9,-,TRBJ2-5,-,CASSVGGLEETQYF,TGTGCCAGCAGCGTAGGCGGCCTCGAAGAGACCCAGTACTTC
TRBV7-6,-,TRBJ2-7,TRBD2,CASSRTLAETNEQYF,TGTGCCAGCAGCCGCACTCTAGCGGAAACTAACGAGCAGTACTTC
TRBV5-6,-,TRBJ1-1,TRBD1,CASSSTGQGSYAFF,TGTGCCAGCAGCTCGACGGGACAGGGGAGTTATGCTTTCTTT
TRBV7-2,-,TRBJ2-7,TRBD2,CASSRGLAGVEQYF,TGTGCCAGCAGCCGGGGACTAGCGGGAGTCGAGCAGTACTTC
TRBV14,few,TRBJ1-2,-,CASSPQGYYGYTF,TGTGCCAGCAGCCCGCAGGGCTACTATGGCTACACCTTC
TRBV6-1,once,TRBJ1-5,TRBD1,CASSAGTGGLNQPQHF,TGTGCCAGCAGTGCCGGGACAGGGGGCCTTAATCAGCCCCAGCATTTT
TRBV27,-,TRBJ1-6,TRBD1,CASSFRDRHNSPLHF,TGTGCCAGCAGTTTTAGGGACAGGCATAATTCACCCCTCCACTTT
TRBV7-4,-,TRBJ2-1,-,CASSSVIAGDFEQFF,TGTGCCAGCAGCTCTGTCATAGCAGGGGATTTCGAGCAGTTCTTC
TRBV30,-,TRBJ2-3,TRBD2,CAWSGVSGTDTQYF,TGTGCCTGGAGTGGGGTTAGCGGGACAGATACGCAGTATTTT
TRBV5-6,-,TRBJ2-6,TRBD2,CASSRLAGGLGGANVLTF,TGTGCCAGCAGCCGACTAGCGGGAGGGCTCGGTGGGGCCAACGTCCTGACTTTC
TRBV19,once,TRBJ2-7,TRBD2,CASSIGSGTYEQYF,TGTGCCAGTAGTATCGGGAGCGGGACCTACGAGCAGTACTTC
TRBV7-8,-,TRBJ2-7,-,CASSLRETNFEQYF,TGTGCCAGCAGCTTACGGGAGACCAATTTCGAGCAGTACTTC
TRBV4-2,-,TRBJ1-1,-,CASSPALRSAEAFF,TGTGCCAGCAGCCCGGCCCTGCGGTCCGCTGAAGCTTTCTTT
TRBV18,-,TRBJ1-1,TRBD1,CASSPGTVTEAFF,TGTGCCAGCTCACCAGGGACAGTGACTGAAGCTTTCTTT
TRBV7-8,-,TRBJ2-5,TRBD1,CASSSPGTEIKETQYF,TGTGCCAGCAGCTCCCCGGGGACAGAGATTAAAGAGACCCAGTACTTC
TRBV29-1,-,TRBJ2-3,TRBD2,CSVEEGTSGRWAQYF,TGCAGCGTTGAAGAAGGGACTAGCGGGAGGTGGGCGCAGTATTTT
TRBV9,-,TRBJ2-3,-,CASSSRLTSDTQYF,TGTGCCAGCAGCTCCCGACTTACATCAGATACGCAGTATTTT
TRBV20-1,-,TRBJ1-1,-,CRGGGGTEAFF,TGCAGGGGAGGGGGGGGTACTGAAGCTTTCTTT
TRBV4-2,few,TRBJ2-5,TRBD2,CASSLLAGAQETQYF,TGTGCCAGCAGCCTTTTAGCGGGGGCGCAAGAGACCCAGTACTTC
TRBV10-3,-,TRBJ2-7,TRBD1,CAISESRDSYEQYF,TGTGCCATCAGTGAGTCCCGGGACAGCTACGAGCAGTACTTC